These T cell receptor beta chains were read from a single sample in a study of T cells in Graves' hyperthyroidism and ophthalmopathy. TCRdb called the multiplex PCR reads again in MiXCR, with one record for every CDR3 protein. Among roughly 300,000 distinct CDR3 sequences listed, under 25% were seen once. The sample was blood. The receptor set was obtained from a woman aged 45-65 years with Graves' hyperthyroidism. The CDR3 runs from the conserved cysteine through the conserved F or W. D genes are given only for firm matches. The listing skips clone size in some rows; elsewhere it reads once, few, many or a size class.

d_call clone_size j_call v_call cdr3_aa cdr3_nt
- few TRBJ1-1 TRBV6-1 CASNSNSMNTEAFF TGTGCCAGCAATTCGAACAGCATGAACACTGAAGCTTTCTTT
- many TRBJ2-5 TRBV7-6 CASSLGARVGGSWQETQYF TGTGCCAGCAGCTTAGGGGCCCGAGTTGGGGGTTCATGGCAAGAGACCCAGTACTTC
- many TRBJ2-5 TRBV5-8 CASSSGLTRETQYF TGTGCCAGCAGCTCCGGCCTAACCCGGGAGACCCAGTACTTC
TRBD2 many TRBJ2-3 TRBV6-2/TRBV6-3 CASSYSSLAGANTQYF TGTGCCAGCAGTTATTCGTCACTAGCGGGAGCCAATACGCAGTATTTT
TRBD2 many TRBJ2-1 TRBV27 CASSLYTPGGASGNNEQFF TGTGCCAGCAGTTTATACACCCCTGGGGGGGCTAGCGGGAACAATGAGCAGTTCTTC
TRBD1 - TRBJ2-7 TRBV7-8 CASSLVLTGGRQYF TGTGCCAGCAGCTTAGTATTGACAGGGGGGCGGCAGTACTTC
TRBD1 once TRBJ2-7 TRBV2 CASRSYGQGPYEQYF TGTGCCAGCAGGAGTTACGGACAGGGCCCCTACGAGCAGTACTTC
TRBD1 - TRBJ1-1 TRBV7-9 CASSSPRTGVEAFF TGTGCCAGCAGCTCCCCCCGGACAGGGGTTGAAGCTTTCTTT
TRBD2 few TRBJ2-2 TRBV4-2 CASSQASGNTGELFF TGTGCCAGCAGCCAAGCTAGCGGCAACACCGGGGAGCTGTTTTTT
TRBD1 many TRBJ2-6 TRBV12-3/TRBV12-4 CASSLETGADSGANVLTF TGTGCCAGCAGTTTGGAGACAGGGGCGGACTCTGGGGCCAACGTCCTGACTTTC
- - TRBJ1-1 TRBV6-1 CASTQGGGRMNTEAFF TGTGCCAGCACTCAGGGTGGGGGGCGGATGAACACTGAAGCTTTCTTT
TRBD1 few TRBJ2-5 TRBV4-1 CASSQAGTGKETQYF TGCGCCAGCAGCCAAGCCGGGACAGGGAAAGAGACCCAGTACTTC
TRBD1 - TRBJ1-4 TRBV7-2 CASSQGGATNEKLFF TGTGCCAGCAGCCAGGGGGGCGCAACTAATGAAAAACTGTTTTTT
TRBD1 many TRBJ1-2 TRBV12-3/TRBV12-4 CASSLMVAGGGYTF TGTGCCAGCAGTTTGATGGTGGCAGGGGGTGGCTACACCTTC
- many TRBJ1-1 TRBV11-3 CASSLRVGLGEAFF TGTGCCAGCAGCTTACGAGTGGGGCTTGGTGAAGCTTTCTTT
- many TRBJ1-1 TRBV5-4 CASSLGIPNTEAFF TGTGCCAGCAGCTTGGGGATCCCGAACACTGAAGCTTTCTTT
TRBD1 many TRBJ2-1 TRBV7-6 CASSTRQGAEQFF TGTGCCAGCAGCACTAGGCAGGGGGCTGAGCAGTTCTTC